The 26 T cell receptor beta chains below all came from one sample that was sequenced in a study of Graves' ophthalmopathy and Graves' hyperthyroidism. RNA transcripts yielded amplified TCR beta CDR3 regions. HTBI-primed first-round RT-PCR preceded second-round multiplex PCR. TCRdb re-called the multiplex PCR reads through MiXCR, storing one row per CDR3 protein. In the table there are some 350,000 distinct CDR3 sequences, approximately 17% of which are singletons. Sequencing was performed on peripheral blood. These receptor sequences come from an adult woman with stable Graves' hyperthyroidism.

Ten or more counts support this clonotype. This chain links TRBV7-9 with TRBJ1-3; TRBD1 aligns across 7 bases. V gave up 2 bases and J gave up 4 bases; unmatched junction bases: 5. In germline, CDR1 is SEHNR, CDR2 FQNEAQ (reference sequence). This CDR3 has 15 residues. The CDR3 DNA is TGTGCCAGCAGCTTATTCGGAGGGGGCGGAAACACCATATATTTT. This gives the protein CASSLFGGGGNTIYF.

Many counts were recorded for this clonotype. The CDR3 bases are TGTGCCAGCAGCCAGGGACTAGCGGATACCTACGAGCAGTACTTC. This gives the protein CASSQGLADTYEQYF. The V call is TRBV12-3 or TRBV12-4, the J call TRBJ2-7, with 11 nucleotides matching TRBD2. The junction had 6 bases not matched to a gene; V was cut back by 6 bases and J by 2 bases. CDR3 size: 15 residues.

This sequence joins TRBV6-2 or TRBV6-3 and TRBJ1-5; D is possibly TRBD1 (5 bases). This CDR3 is 19 amino acids long. Germline CDR1 MNHEY, CDR2 SVGEGT. The ends were cut back, 5 bases at V and 2 bases at J, with 25 bases in the middle. CDR3 coding DNA: TGTGCCAGCAGTCCCTTCCCGGGGCTAGTAACCGTGGGCAATCAGCCCCAGCATTTT. Translation gives CASSPFPGLVTVGNQPQHF.

Concerning this clonotype itself: A much larger clone differs from this one at a single base, so this may be a read error. The CDR3 does not close with the conserved phenylalanine or tryptophan, likely indicating a read error. V and J are TRBV15 and TRBJ2-6; the D is unclear. The germline gives CDR1 LNHNV, CDR2 YYDKDF (reference sequence). The CDR3 contains 16 residues. The CDR3 region is CAISRAIPSGANVLTY. The CDR3 region has the DNA TGTGCCATCAGCAGAGCGATACCCTCTGGGGCCAACGTCCTGACTTAC.

This clonotype was counted between two and nine times. Since a much larger clone is just one base distant, this may be a read error. The CDR3 loop reads CASSFLGSSYNSHLHF. The DNA of the CDR3 is TGTGCCAGCAGTTTTTTGGGTAGCTCCTATAATTCACACCTCCACTTT. The chain employs TRBV27 and TRBJ1-6; D unclear. The CDR3 consists of 16 residues. Germline V gene sequence: CDR1 MNHEY, CDR2 SMNVEV (reference sequence).

The chain joins TRBV9 to TRBJ1-2, with 9 bases aligning to TRBD1. Germline CDR1 SGDLS, CDR2 YYNGEE. CDR3 size: 15 residues. The trim removed 3 bases at V and 6 bases at J, leaving 9 bases unmatched. The CDR3 region is CASSDTDRGSDGYTF. CDR3 nucleotide sequence: TGTGCCAGCAGCGACACGGACAGGGGATCGGATGGCTACACCTTC.

This clonotype was detected many times. The chain links TRBV6-1 to TRBJ1-2; D call uncertain. There are 14 residues in the CDR3. The ends were cut back, 2 bases at V and 7 bases at J, with 14 bases in the middle. Germline-derived CDR1 and CDR2 are MNHNS and SASEGT. The CDR3 protein is CASSELAASSGYTF. CDR3 coding DNA: TGTGCCAGCAGTGAATTGGCCGCTTCATCTGGCTACACCTTC.

Points on this clonotype: A read error may explain this, as a much larger clone is one base away. The gene calls are TRBV20-1 and TRBJ2-4; D is uncertain. Looked up from germline, CDR1 is DFQATT and CDR2 is SNEGSKA (reference sequence). This CDR3 comprises 15 residues. DNA of the CDR3: TGCAGTGCTAGGGGCCAGGCCGCTGCCAAACACATTCAGTACTTC. It is translated as CSARGQAAAKHIQYF.

Many counts were recorded for this clonotype. The chain uses TRBV6-5 and TRBJ2-5; TRBD2 aligns across 11 bases. From germline, CDR1 is MNHEY and CDR2 SVGAGI. The CDR3 is 16 residues long. The V gene end was trimmed by 3 bases and the J gene end by 4 bases; junction bases not matched to a gene: 7. The chain's CDR3 is CASSYLTSGRRETQYF. CDR3 in DNA: TGTGCCAGCAGTTATTTAACTAGCGGGAGACGAGAGACCCAGTACTTC.

As to this clonotype: With a much larger clone just one base away, this may be a read error. The V call is TRBV14, the J call TRBJ2-2; the D gene is possibly TRBD2 (5 bases). Germline assignment: CDR1 SGHDN and CDR2 FVKESK. The CDR3 runs 16 residues. The CDR3 reads CASSQVTASGSGELCF. As DNA, the CDR3 is TGTGCCAGCAGCCAAGTTACAGCGAGCGGTTCCGGGGAGCTGTGTTTT.

On this clonotype itself: This may come from a read error, since a much larger clone is one base off. The J gene is TRBJ1-2, the V gene TRBV20-1, with D unclear. Trimming removed 4 bases from V and 13 bases from J, with 25 bases in between. The germline CDR1 and CDR2 sequences are DFQATT and SNEGSKA (reference sequence). The CDR3 runs to 14 residues. This CDR3 reads CSATLPRSGDGLTF. The DNA for the CDR3 is TGCAGTGCTACTCTCCCAAGGTCGGGAGATGGCCTCACCTTC.

This clonotype was observed many times. This chain joins TRBV12-3 or TRBV12-4 and TRBJ2-7, with D uncertain. V lost 1 base and J lost 5, with 12 bases in between. The CDR3 loop spans 14 amino acids. Here the CDR3 DNA reads TGTGCCAGCAGTTTAGTAAGGATTGGCAACGAGCAGTACTTC. Amino acids: CASSLVRIGNEQYF.

In its sample, this clonotype was seen many times. The chain is built from TRBV12-3 or TRBV12-4 and TRBJ2-7, with D unresolved. Trimming shortened V by 5 bases and J by 4 bases, and 9 bases separated the two germline ends. The CDR3 sequence is 12 residues long. The CDR3 loop is CASSVRGYEQYF. The CDR3 nucleotides read TGTGCCAGCAGTGTAAGAGGTTACGAGCAGTACTTC.

This clonotype occurred a few times. A read error is possible here, since a much larger clone lies one base away. The genes are TRBV20-1 and TRBJ2-7; TRBD1 agrees at 7 bases. V dropped 4 bases and J dropped 2; count of bases not matched to a gene: 8. Germline lookup yields CDR1 DFQATT and CDR2 SNEGSKA (reference sequence). The CDR3 has 14 amino acids. The CDR3 here is CSAIGQGVTYEQYF. CDR3 DNA: TGCAGTGCTATTGGCCAGGGGGTAACCTACGAGCAGTACTTC.

This clonotype was counted many times. A read error may produce the germline difference seen at one junction end. The chain is built from TRBV6-5 and TRBJ2-4, with D perhaps TRBD1 or TRBD2 (5 bases each). CDR3 length: 17 residues. Germline V gene lookup returns CDR1 MNHEY and CDR2 SVGAGI. The CDR3 DNA sequence: TGTGCCAGCACCAGGAGAGGATATGAGGGGCGGAAAAACATTAAGTACTTC. Amino acids: CASTRRGYEGRKNIKYF.

The rearrangement uses TRBV2 and TRBJ2-2; D tentatively reads TRBD1 or TRBD2 (5 bases each). CDR1 and CDR2 (germline): SNHLY, FYNNEI. The ends were cut back, 8 bases at V and 0 bases at J, with 10 bases in the middle. The CDR3 has 14 amino acids. The CDR3 is CASALGANTGELFF. DNA for the CDR3: TGTGCCAGCGCCCTGGGGGCGAACACCGGGGAGCTGTTTTTT. Full variable domain (remainder filled in from reference TRBV2 and TRBJ2-2): EPEVTQTPSHQVTQMGQEVILRCVPISNHLYFYWYRQILGQKVEFLVSFYNNEISEKSEIFDDQFSVERPDGSNFTLKIRSTKLEDSAMYFCASALGANTGELFFGEGSRLTVL.

This clonotype was seen a handful of times. The DNA of the CDR3 is TGTGCCAGCAGTTACTCGACATCCGGGAACACTGAAGCTTTCTTT. It codes for CASSYSTSGNTEAFF. The chain has TRBV6-5 and TRBJ1-1; no clear D gene. Germline loops: CDR1 MNHEY, CDR2 SVGAGI. Trimming stripped 0 bases from V and 1 base from J, with 9 bases between. The CDR3 length is 15 residues.

The V gene is TRBV30, the J gene TRBJ2-2; D is possibly TRBD1 (5 bases). Trimming removed 4 bases from V and 5 bases from J, with 17 bases in between. Germline V gene sequence: CDR1 GTSNPN, CDR2 SVGIG (reference sequence). The CDR3 length is 15 residues. The DNA of the CDR3 is TGTGCCTGGAAAGGGGTAGGGGTTGGTACCGGGGAGCTGTTTTTT. Translation: CAWKGVGVGTGELFF.

Many counts were recorded for this clonotype. This sequence joins TRBV6-5 and TRBJ2-7; D may be TRBD1 or TRBD2 (5 bases each). The CDR3 loop spans 14 amino acids. The germline CDR1 and CDR2 sequences are MNHEY and SVGAGI. Trimming removed 4 bases from V and 3 bases from J, with 13 bases in between. CDR3 nucleotides: TGTGCCAGCAGTTCCCGGGACGGAGGCTACGAGCAGTACTTC. Its protein is CASSSRDGGYEQYF.

This clonotype showed up many times. The chain has TRBV12-3 or TRBV12-4 and TRBJ1-2, with D tentatively TRBD1 (5 bases). Trimming left V 1 base short and J 8 bases short, with 20 bases between. The CDR3 covers 16 residues. The CDR3 spells CASSLDWRGGGDGYTF. In nucleotides, the CDR3 is TGTGCCAGCAGTTTAGACTGGAGGGGAGGAGGTGACGGCTACACCTTC.

At least ten counts were recorded for this clonotype. The chain links TRBV7-6 to TRBJ1-1, with 8 bases fitting TRBD1. V gave up 4 bases and J gave up 1 base; unmatched junction bases: 5. Germline values: CDR1 SGHVS, CDR2 FNYEAQ. This CDR3 spans 15 amino acids. In nucleotides, the CDR3 is TGTGCCAGCAGCTCCAGGACAGGGTCGAACACTGAAGCTTTCTTT. Translating gives CASSSRTGSNTEAFF.

This clonotype was observed at least ten times. The chain combines TRBV7-2 with TRBJ2-7, with 9 positions matching TRBD2. The CDR3 is made up of 14 amino acids. V was clipped by 2 bases and J by 9 bases; unmatched bases: 8. In germline, CDR1 is SGHTA, CDR2 FQGNSA. CDR3 in amino acids: CASSLSSGVQGQYF. The CDR3 region has the DNA TGTGCCAGCAGCTTATCTAGCGGGGTTCAGGGGCAGTACTTC.

This clonotype was found many times. The chain recombines TRBV12-3 or TRBV12-4 with TRBJ1-1, with 11 bases that match TRBD1. The CDR3 runs to 16 residues. The V gene end was trimmed by 4 bases and the J gene end by 1 base; junction bases not matched to a gene: 5. The CDR3 protein is CASSSVDRGPNTEAFF. The CDR3 coding sequence is TGTGCCAGCAGTTCCGTGGACAGGGGGCCGAACACTGAAGCTTTCTTT.

The chain uses TRBV6-4 and TRBJ1-1; D gene ambiguous. Trimming took 4 bases from V and 5 from J, leaving 14 bases between them. This CDR3 comprises 14 residues. Germline values: CDR1 MRHNA, CDR2 SNTAGT. The CDR3 DNA reads as TGTGCCAGCAGTGCCGGGGAAGGTGGGACTGAAGCTTTCTTT. Translating it yields CASSAGEGGTEAFF.

This clonotype was picked up many times. J is TRBJ1-6 and V is TRBV2; 9 nucleotides line up with TRBD1. The germline V gene has CDR1 SNHLY and CDR2 FYNNEI. Unmatched junction bases numbered 7, after V lost 6 bases and J lost 7 bases. This CDR3 region has 15 residues. The CDR3 sequence is CASRTQQGANSPLHF. The CDR3 bases are TGTGCCAGCAGGACCCAACAGGGGGCGAATTCACCCCTCCACTTT.

In this sample, this clonotype turned up many times. This chain links TRBV7-9 with TRBJ2-7; D gene ambiguous. Germline assignment: CDR1 SEHNR and CDR2 FQNEAQ (reference sequence). V was pared by 4 bases and J by 2 bases, with 12 bases between. The CDR3 covers 14 residues. The CDR3 coding sequence is TGTGCCAGCAGCTCGGACCCGTCCACCTACGAGCAGTACTTC. Its protein product is CASSSDPSTYEQYF. The full variable domain, completed using reference TRBV7-9 and TRBJ2-7, is DTGVSQNPRHKITKRGQNVTFRCDPISEHNRLYWYRQTLGQGPEFLTYFQNEAQLEKSRLLSDRFSAERPKGSFSTLEIQRTEQGDSAMYLCASSSDPSTYEQYFGPGTRLTVT.